This entry lists 6 T cell receptor beta chains sequenced from one sample in a study of OX40 agonist ivuxolimab in advanced cancers. The method was immunoSEQ multiplex PCR; TCRdb's version includes in-frame clones alone and lacks a portion of them. The sample contains fewer than 85,000 clones, roughly 80% of which appear only once. The sample was CD4+ or CD8+ T cells sorted from blood, taken in a trial of the OX40 agonist ivuxolimab. The receptors stem from an adult with an advanced solid tumor such as melanoma, head and neck, liver or kidney cancer.

This clone has only a few counts. The chain combines TRBV19 with TRBJ1-5, with D unresolved. CDR1 is LNHDA and CDR2 is SQIVND in the germline V gene (reference sequence). V was shortened by 7 bases and J by 0 bases, with 10 bases between the two germline ends. This CDR3 has 14 amino acids. CDR3 DNA: TGTGCCAGTACCCTCGAGGGTAGCAATCAGCCCCAGCATTTT. Translated, it gives CASTLEGSNQPQHF.

CDR3 amino acids: CASSLGLGSTDTQYF. Here the CDR3 DNA reads TGCGCCAGCAGCTTGGGACTAGGCAGCACAGATACGCAGTATTTT. The chain has TRBV5-1 and TRBJ2-3, with D perhaps TRBD2 (6 bases). CDR3 size: 15 residues. Germline CDR1 and CDR2: SGHRS and YFSETQ. Trimming removed 0 bases from V and 0 bases from J, with 8 bases in between.

This clone occurred once. V gene TRBV5-6 combines with J gene TRBJ2-7; a weak D match, TRBD2 (5 bases). V gave up 4 bases and J gave up 2 bases, with 16 bases separating them. Germline V CDR1 and CDR2: SGHDT, YYEEEE. This CDR3 comprises 15 residues. CDR3 loop: CASSQFRGPTYEQYF. Written as DNA, the CDR3 is TGTGCCAGCAGCCAATTTAGAGGGCCGACCTACGAGCAGTACTTC.

V and J are TRBV25-1 and TRBJ1-4; D remains ambiguous. CDR3 length equals 12 residues. V was trimmed by 2 bases and J by 7 bases, leaving 5 bases between them. The V gene's germline CDR1 is MGHDK and CDR2 SYGVNS. CDR3 sequence (DNA): TGTGCCAGCAGTGAACGTTTTGAAAAACTGTTTTTT. Amino acid sequence: CASSERFEKLFF.

This rearrangement joins TRBV28 to TRBJ2-1; D call uncertain. Germline lookup yields CDR1 MDHEN and CDR2 SYDVKM. V gave up 3 bases and J gave up 9 bases, with 9 bases separating them. This CDR3 comprises 12 residues. In DNA, the CDR3 is TGTGCCAGCAGTTTTGACACTCCTGAGCAGTTCTTC. Translating it yields CASSFDTPEQFF.

The genes are TRBV19 and TRBJ1-4; weak D call: TRBD1 (6 bases). The CDR3 contains 14 residues. In germline, CDR1 is LNHDA, CDR2 SQIVND (reference sequence). Trimming pared 4 bases from V and 5 bases from J, leaving 11 bases between. CDR3 protein: CASSSRGGNEKLFF. DNA of the CDR3: TGTGCCAGTAGTAGCCGAGGGGGGAATGAAAAACTGTTTTTT.